This TCR beta chain was documented in a study of human T cells and chemical hapten exposure. About the study: Sensitization used 2% DPC on approximately 2 cm by approximately 2 cm upper inner arm skin.

Unique molecular identifiers were affixed to discrete cDNA molecules within the library. A single record per CDR3 protein comes from TCRdb applying MiXCR to the RACE reads. The data show over 85,000 distinct CDR3 sequences, under 15% seen once. Study outcomes and limitations: Relative to control repertoires, expanded TCRs gave rise to significantly more large CDR3 similarity clusters.

The table lists this clonotype with a few counts. The antigen remains undetermined. Germline V gives CDR1 MRHNA, CDR2 SNTAGT. Trimming pared 1 base from V and 8 bases from J, leaving 6 bases between. The CDR3 extends over 13 amino acids. Regarding time point: patch test 1, 2 weeks after DPC sensitization. As for treatment: therapeutic diphenylcyclopropenone sensitization with weekly scalp DPC. The clonotype comes from a woman aged 40 to 50 with alopecia areata. Some clones in this sample may be carry-over from other donors' samples. The specimen was whole blood, collected in connection with sensitization to the hapten diphenylcyclopropenone (DPC). The chain carries TRBV6-4 and TRBJ1-6; D call uncertain. In DNA, the CDR3 is TGTGCCAGCAGTGACTACGGGGATTCACCCCTCCACTTT. Amino acids: CASSDYGDSPLHF.